This passage covers 7 T cell receptor beta chains from one sample sequenced in a study of spatial heterogeneity in lung cancer. The time point was: sample taken at primary tumor resection. Via MiXCR, TCRdb re-called the 5' RACE reads, giving one row per CDR3 protein. This table has about 38,000 distinct CDR3 sequences, roughly 5.4% appearing once. Sequenced material: PBMCs, taken at surgery. The receptors here all came from a female donor with early-stage non-small cell lung cancer.

This clonotype was observed many times. The chain employs TRBV4-1 and TRBJ1-1; D unresolved. The CDR3 contains 18 residues. Germline assignment: CDR1 MGHRA and CDR2 YSYEKL. The V and J ends lost 2 bases and 1 base respectively, with 20 bases between them. The CDR3 nucleotides read TGCGCCAGCAGCCAACGTTTTCCCCCCGTTCTTCCGAACACTGAAGCTTTCTTT. Translation: CASSQRFPPVLPNTEAFF.

Many counts were recorded for this clonotype. J is TRBJ2-3 and V is TRBV21-1; the table's TRBD1 call for D was not verified on the DNA. TRBV21-1 has pseudogene status. CDR3 length: 17 amino acids. For the CDR3, the DNA is TGTGCCAGCAGCATCGCCCGAGGGACCGGTAGCACAGATACGCAGTATTTT. The encoded protein is CASSIARGTGSTDTQYF.

This clonotype was seen more than once but under ten times. The chain combines TRBV6-4 with TRBJ1-1, with 8 nucleotides matching TRBD1. Germline V CDR1 and CDR2: MRHNA, SNTAGT. The length of the CDR3 is 14 residues. The V segment lost 7 bases and the J segment 10 bases; nucleotides outside the gene matches: 14. The DNA of the CDR3 is TGTGCCAGCATAGGACAGGGATCACGAAGAGGAGCTTTCTTT. Translated, it gives CASIGQGSRRGAFF.

This clonotype was seen at least ten times. V gene TRBV7-9 combines with J gene TRBJ2-5; unclear D gene. Trimming cost V 2 bases and J 5 bases, with 9 bases left between them. This CDR3 has 13 residues. Germline V CDR1 and CDR2: SEHNR, FQNEAQ (reference sequence). CDR3 coding DNA: TGTGCCAGCAGCTTATTTTCCCCCGAGACCCAGTACTTC. As protein: CASSLFSPETQYF.

The rearrangement joins TRBV3-1 to TRBJ2-5; 8 bases are shared with TRBD1. This CDR3 comprises 15 residues. The germline V gene encodes CDR1 LGHDT and CDR2 YNNKEL (reference sequence). Trimming cost V 8 bases and J 1 base; bases outside gene matches: 9. The CDR3 coding sequence is TGTGCCAGCCAACCCAGGGGGCGTAGCCAAGAGACCCAGTACTTC. Its protein product is CASQPRGRSQETQYF.

This clonotype appeared many times. V is TRBV9 and J is TRBJ1-1; D not resolved. V was trimmed by 0 bases and J by 1 base, leaving 7 bases between them. The germline V gene encodes CDR1 SGDLS and CDR2 YYNGEE. The CDR3 covers 14 residues. This CDR3 reads CASSVGPENTEAFF. The CDR3 nucleotides are TGTGCCAGCAGCGTAGGTCCCGAGAACACTGAAGCTTTCTTT.

The chain carries TRBV5-6 and TRBJ1-1; 7 nucleotides match TRBD1. V lost 1 base to trimming and J lost 4 bases; unmatched junction nucleotides: 4. Germline lookup yields CDR1 SGHDT and CDR2 YYEEEE. This CDR3 has 14 amino acids. The CDR3 is CASSLKTGSTEAFF. In DNA form, the CDR3 reads TGTGCCAGCAGCTTGAAGACAGGGTCCACTGAAGCTTTCTTT.